The present entry profiles one T cell receptor (beta chain) with its context. Its antigen is as yet unknown. The sample belongs to a study of T cell responses to AZD1222 COVID-19 vaccine. Trimming shortened V by 2 bases and J by 4 bases, and 8 bases separated the two germline ends. The CDR3 sequence is 13 residues long. Germline V CDR1 and CDR2: LNHDA, SQIVND (reference sequence). The protocol was immunoSEQ multiplex PCR, while the TCRdb copy is restricted to in-frame clones and leaves out a portion. The table has 140,000 to 150,000 clones, more than 85% seen once. Overall study findings and caveats: Donor demographics were predominantly white British with a female majority; clonal diversity may be underestimated.

Sequences were derived from peripheral blood, sampled on day 0 of AZD1222 vaccination. This rearrangement joins TRBV19 to TRBJ1-1; D call uncertain. This receptor was obtained from an adult in good health. This chain's CDR3 is CASSISTITEAFF. CDR3 coding DNA: TGTGCCAGTAGTATAAGTACCATCACTGAAGCTTTCTTT.